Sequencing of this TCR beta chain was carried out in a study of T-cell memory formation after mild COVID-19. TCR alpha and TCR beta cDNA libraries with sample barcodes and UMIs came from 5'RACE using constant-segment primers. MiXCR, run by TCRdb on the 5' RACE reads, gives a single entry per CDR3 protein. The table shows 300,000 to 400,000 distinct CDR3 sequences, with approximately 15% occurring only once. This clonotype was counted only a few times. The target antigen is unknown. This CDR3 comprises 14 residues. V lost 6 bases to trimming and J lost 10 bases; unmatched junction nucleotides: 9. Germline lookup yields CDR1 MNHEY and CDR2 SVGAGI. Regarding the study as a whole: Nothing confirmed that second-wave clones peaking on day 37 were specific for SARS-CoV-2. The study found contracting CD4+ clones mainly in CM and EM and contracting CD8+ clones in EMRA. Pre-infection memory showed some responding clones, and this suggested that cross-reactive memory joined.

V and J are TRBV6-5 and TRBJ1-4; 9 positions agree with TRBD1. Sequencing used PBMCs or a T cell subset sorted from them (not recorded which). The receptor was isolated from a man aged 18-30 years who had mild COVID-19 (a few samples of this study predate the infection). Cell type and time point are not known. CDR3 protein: CASSTTGGGGKLFF. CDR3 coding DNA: TGTGCCAGCAGCACGACAGGGGGAGGGGGAAAACTGTTTTTT.